These T cell receptor beta chains were read from a single sample in a study of response to subunit inactivated influenza vaccine. Each CDR3 protein gets one entry after TCRdb re-called the RT-PCR reads with MiXCR. The profile shows hundreds of thousands of distinct CDR3 sequences, 6.5% to 8% of them singletons. This specimen was PBMCs from blood, taken about 24 months after vaccination. The receptors derive from a man aged 50 to 75 who received an inactivated influenza vaccine. Each CDR3 is given with its conserved first and last residue. D genes are given only for firm matches. Rows give clone size only sometimes, using once, few, many, or a class for an expanded clone.

TRBJ2-5 | few | NA | TRBV7-9 | CASSSRQTEGTQYF | TGTGCCAGCAGCTCCAGACAGACGGAGGGGACCCAGTACTTC
TRBJ1-1 | many | TRBD1 | TRBV10-3 | CAISYDRGNTEAFF | TGTGCCATCAGCTACGACAGGGGGAACACTGAAGCTTTCTTT
TRBJ2-3 | many | TRBD2 | TRBV20-1 | CSATGTSSSTDTQYF | TGCAGTGCAACCGGGACTAGCTCTAGCACAGATACGCAGTATTTT
TRBJ2-7 | many | TRBD1 | TRBV28 | CASSSTGVGEQYF | TGTGCCAGCAGTTCCACAGGGGTTGGGGAGCAGTACTTC
TRBJ2-5 | NA | NA | TRBV25-1 | CASSGAKGIQETQYF | TGTGCCAGCAGTGGGGCTAAGGGCATCCAAGAGACCCAGTACTTC
TRBJ1-1 | NA | NA | TRBV12-3/TRBV12-4 | CASSFGGSSEAFF | TGTGCCAGCAGTTTCGGAGGGAGCTCTGAAGCTTTCTTT
TRBJ2-3 | few | TRBD2 | TRBV3-1 | CASSFRLAGVTQYF | TGTGCCAGCAGCTTCCGACTAGCGGGGGTTACGCAGTATTTT
TRBJ1-6 | few | NA | TRBV5-1 | CASSFGFSDNSPLHF | TGCGCCAGCAGCTTCGGGTTTTCGGATAATTCACCCCTCCACTTT
TRBJ2-7 | many | NA | TRBV7-2 | CASTLAWGDGYEQYF | TGTGCCAGCACCCTGGCATGGGGGGATGGTTACGAGCAGTACTTC
TRBJ2-7 | many | NA | TRBV5-1 | CASSLNNYEQYF | TGCGCCAGCAGCCTGAACAACTACGAGCAGTACTTC
TRBJ1-4 | NA | NA | TRBV10-3 | CAISEGVATNEKLFF | TGTGCCATCAGTGAAGGCGTCGCAACTAATGAAAAACTGTTTTTT
TRBJ2-5 | NA | NA | TRBV20-1 | CSARTREETQYF | TGCAGTGCTAGAACTCGCGAAGAGACCCAGTACTTC
TRBJ2-1 | few | NA | TRBV3-1 | CASSRETNEQFF | TGTGCCAGCAGCCGCGAGACCAATGAGCAGTTCTTC
TRBJ2-7 | many | TRBD1 | TRBV12-3/TRBV12-4 | CASSFSWQGAPYEQYF | TGTGCCAGCAGTTTTTCTTGGCAGGGGGCTCCCTACGAGCAGTACTTC
TRBJ2-1 | few | TRBD2 | TRBV7-9 | CASIQRDSNEQFF | TGTGCCAGCATACAGCGGGATAGCAATGAGCAGTTCTTC